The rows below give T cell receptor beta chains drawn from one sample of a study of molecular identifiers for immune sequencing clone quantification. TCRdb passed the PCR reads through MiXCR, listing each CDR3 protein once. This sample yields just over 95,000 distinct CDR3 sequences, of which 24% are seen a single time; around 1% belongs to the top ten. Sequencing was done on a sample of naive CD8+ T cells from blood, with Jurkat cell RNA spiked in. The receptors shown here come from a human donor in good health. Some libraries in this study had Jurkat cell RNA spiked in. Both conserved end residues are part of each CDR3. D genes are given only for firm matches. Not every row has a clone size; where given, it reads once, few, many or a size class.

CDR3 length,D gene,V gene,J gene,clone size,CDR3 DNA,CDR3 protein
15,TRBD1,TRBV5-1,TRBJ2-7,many,TGCGCCAGCAGCCCGATACAGGGGACCTTCGGCGAGCAGTACTTC,CASSPIQGTFGEQYF
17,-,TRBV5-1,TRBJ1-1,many,TGCGCCAGCAACTCCCTACTATTCGGAACCTTGAACACTGAAGCTTTCTTT,CASNSLLFGTLNTEAFF
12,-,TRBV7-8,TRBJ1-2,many,TGTGCCAGCAGCTTAGAGGGGCATGGCTACACCTTC,CASSLEGHGYTF
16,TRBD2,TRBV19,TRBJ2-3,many,TGTGCCAGTAGTACCCCTAGCGGGAGTTACACAGATACGCAGTATTTT,CASSTPSGSYTDTQYF
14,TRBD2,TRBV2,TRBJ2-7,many,TGTGCCAGCACGGCTAGCGGGGGAACCTACGAGCAGTACTTC,CASTASGGTYEQYF
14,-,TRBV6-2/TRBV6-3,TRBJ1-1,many,TGTGCCAGCAGCCAAAACCCCGACAGAGTGGAAGCTTTCTTT,CASSQNPDRVEAFF
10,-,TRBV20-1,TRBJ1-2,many,TGCAGTGCTACCGACTATGGCTACACCTTC,CSATDYGYTF
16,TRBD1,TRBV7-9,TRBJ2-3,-,TGTGCCAGCAGCTTAACGAGGACAGGGGTAACAAATACGCAGTATTTT,CASSLTRTGVTNTQYF
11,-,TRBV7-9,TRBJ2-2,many,TGTGCCAGCAGCTTCGCCGGGGAGCTGTTTTTT,CASSFAGELFF
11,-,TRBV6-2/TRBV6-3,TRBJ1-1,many,TGTGCCAGCAAAGTGAACACTGAAGCTTTCTTT,CASKVNTEAFF
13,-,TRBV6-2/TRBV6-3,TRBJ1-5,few,TGTGCCAGCAGTCCTGGAGGACGGCAGCCCCAGCATTTT,CASSPGGRQPQHF
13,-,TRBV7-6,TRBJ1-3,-,TGTGCCAGCAGCTTACCCCCTGCGGACACCATATATTTT,CASSLPPADTIYF
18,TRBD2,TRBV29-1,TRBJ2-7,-,TGCAGCGTTGAAGGTTGGGGGACTAGCGGGACGTTTACCTACGAGCAGTACTTC,CSVEGWGTSGTFTYEQYF
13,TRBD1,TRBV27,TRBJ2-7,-,TGTGCCAGCGCGACAGGGTCGGAGTACGAGCAGTACTTC,CASATGSEYEQYF
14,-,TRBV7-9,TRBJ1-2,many,TGTGCCAGCAGCTTAGTGGGCCCCCACGGCGGCTACACCTTC,CASSLVGPHGGYTF
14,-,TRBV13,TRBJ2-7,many,TGTGCCAGCAGCCCGGACTCCCGTTCCTACGAGCAGTACTTC,CASSPDSRSYEQYF
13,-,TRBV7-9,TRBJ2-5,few,TGTGCCAGCAGCTACCTACTGGAGGAGACCCAGTACTTC,CASSYLLEETQYF
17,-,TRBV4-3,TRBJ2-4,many,TGCGCCAGCAGCACTAAGGACCCGTCGAGAGCCAAAAACATTCAGTACTTC,CASSTKDPSRAKNIQYF
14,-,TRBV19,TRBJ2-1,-,TGTGCCAGTAGCACCTCCGGCCCTCTTAATGAGCAGTTCTTC,CASSTSGPLNEQFF
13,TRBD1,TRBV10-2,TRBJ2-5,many,TGCGCCAGCCTGACAGGGGACCAGAGGACCCAGTACTTC,CASLTGDQRTQYF
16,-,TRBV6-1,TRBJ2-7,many,TGTGCCAGCAGTGAAACGGTATCAGGGAGCTCCTACGAGCAGTACTTC,CASSETVSGSSYEQYF
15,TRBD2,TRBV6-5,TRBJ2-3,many,TGTGCCAGCAGACCCGGGGGGGGCGAGACAGATACGCAGTATTTT,CASRPGGGETDTQYF
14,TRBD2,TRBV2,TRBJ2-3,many,TGTGCCAAGAGAGCGGGGGGGAGCACAGATACGCAGTATTTT,CAKRAGGSTDTQYF
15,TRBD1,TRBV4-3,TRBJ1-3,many,TGCGCCAGCAGCCAGGACAGGGGGCTTGGAAACACCATATATTTT,CASSQDRGLGNTIYF
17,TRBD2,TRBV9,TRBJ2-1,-,TGTGCCAGCAGCGCCCAGAGCGGGGGTGTTTCCTACAATGAGAAGTTCTTC,CASSAQSGGVSYNEKFF
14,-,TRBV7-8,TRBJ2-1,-,TGTGCCAGCAGCTTAGGAACAGGTCCCAATGAGCAGTTCTTC,CASSLGTGPNEQFF
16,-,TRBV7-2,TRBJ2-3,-,TGTGCCAGCAGCTCCTATGCGGTAGCGGTCACAGCTACGCAGTACTTT,CASSSYAVAVTATQYF
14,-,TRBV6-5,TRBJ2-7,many,TGTGCCAGCAGTTTCTCGGGGGAGTTCTACGAGCAGTACTTC,CASSFSGEFYEQYF
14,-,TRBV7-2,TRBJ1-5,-,TGTGCCAGCAGCCACAACAGGGCTGGTCAGCCCCAGCATTTT,CASSHNRAGQPQHF